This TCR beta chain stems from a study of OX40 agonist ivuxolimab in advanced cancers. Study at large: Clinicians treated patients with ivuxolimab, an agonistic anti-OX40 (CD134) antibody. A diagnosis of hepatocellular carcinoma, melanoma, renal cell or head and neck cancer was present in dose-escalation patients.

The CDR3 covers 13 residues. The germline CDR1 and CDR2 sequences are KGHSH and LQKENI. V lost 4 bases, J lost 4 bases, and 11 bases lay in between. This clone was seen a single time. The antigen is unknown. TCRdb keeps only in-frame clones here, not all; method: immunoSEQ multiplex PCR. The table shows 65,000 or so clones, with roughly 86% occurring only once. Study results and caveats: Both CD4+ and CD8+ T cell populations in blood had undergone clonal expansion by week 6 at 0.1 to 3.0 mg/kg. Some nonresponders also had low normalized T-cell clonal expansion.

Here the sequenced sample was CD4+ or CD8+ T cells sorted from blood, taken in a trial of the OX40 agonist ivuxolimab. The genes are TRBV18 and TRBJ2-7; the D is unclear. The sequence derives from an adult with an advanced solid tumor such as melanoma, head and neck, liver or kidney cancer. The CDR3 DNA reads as TGTGCCAGCTCACTAATTCCGGATTACGAGCAGTACTTC. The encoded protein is CASSLIPDYEQYF.